These 28 T cell receptor beta chains were all obtained from the same sample, sequenced in a study of technical replicates of blood from a handful of donors. The assay was immunoSEQ multiplex PCR, and TCRdb's table has in-frame clones only and misses some. The repertoire holds about 100,000 clones, roughly 95% seen once, with more than 0.3% in the top ten. Source material: T cells isolated from PBMCs. Receptors originate from a human donor in good health.

The genes are TRBV4-1 and TRBJ2-1, with D tentatively TRBD1 (7 bases). The germline V and J ends were trimmed by 4 bases and 0 bases, with 16 bases remaining between them. This CDR3 is 17 amino acids long. Per germline, CDR1 MGHRA and CDR2 YSYEKL. CDR3 bases: TGCGCCAGCAGCCGCACTTACAGGGGAGGCTCCTACAATGAGCAGTTCTTC. Protein product: CASSRTYRGGSYNEQFF.

The chain employs TRBV6-1 and TRBJ2-1, with 7 nucleotides matching TRBD1. There are 15 residues in the CDR3. CDR1 is MNHNS and CDR2 is SASEGT in the germline V gene. V dropped 5 bases and J dropped 4; count of bases not matched to a gene: 8. As DNA, the CDR3 is TGTGCCAGCAGTTCCGGGACAGTTATATACAATGAGCAGTTCTTC. Its protein is CASSSGTVIYNEQFF.

V gene TRBV7-6 combines with J gene TRBJ2-7, with TRBD2 identical over 9 bases. CDR1 is SGHVS, CDR2 FNYEAQ, per germline. The CDR3 is 15 amino acids. The ends lost 6 bases at V and 5 bases at J; junction bases unmatched: 11. CDR3 sequence: CASRKIAGVRDEQYF. CDR3 in DNA: TGTGCCAGCAGAAAGATAGCGGGAGTGCGCGACGAGCAGTACTTC.

V gene TRBV7-9 combines with J gene TRBJ2-7, with a tentative D call TRBD1 (5 bases). Per germline, CDR1 SEHNR and CDR2 FQNEAQ (reference sequence). Trimming took 1 base from V and 7 from J, leaving 8 bases between them. This CDR3 comprises 12 residues. This CDR3 reads CASSLGRAEQYF. CDR3 DNA sequence: TGTGCCAGCAGCTTAGGCAGGGCAGAGCAGTACTTC.

The rearrangement links TRBV12-1 to TRBJ1-1; TRBD1, as called in the table, went unchecked against the DNA. TRBV12-1 is reported as a pseudogene. This CDR3 spans 14 amino acids. CDR3 amino acids: CASSFRQENTEAFF. For the CDR3, the DNA is TGTGCCAGCAGCTTTAGGCAGGAGAACACTGAAGCTTTCTTT.

V usage is TRBV29-1 and J usage is TRBJ2-7, with D tentatively TRBD2 (5 bases). Germline loops: CDR1 SQVTM, CDR2 ANQGSEA. The V end lost 0 bases, the J end lost 2 bases, and 11 bases lay between the germline ends. The CDR3 contains 14 residues. The CDR3 is CSVEEGSSPYEQYF. The CDR3 bases are TGCAGCGTTGAAGAGGGGAGTTCACCCTACGAGCAGTACTTC.

The V gene is TRBV6-1, the J gene TRBJ2-5; 7 bases fit TRBD1. Per the germline V gene, CDR1 is MNHNS and CDR2 is SASEGT. V shed 7 bases, J shed 5 bases, and the junction held 19 bases outside the gene matches. The CDR3 runs to 17 residues. The CDR3 spells CASTDPDRVQDGETQYF. The DNA for the CDR3 is TGTGCCAGCACTGATCCAGACAGGGTCCAAGATGGGGAGACCCAGTACTTC.

V and J are TRBV19 and TRBJ2-5; 7 bases are a match to TRBD2. Germline V gene sequence: CDR1 LNHDA, CDR2 SQIVND (reference sequence). Germline trimming cut 5 bases from V and 4 bases from J; bases unmatched to any gene: 7. The CDR3 has 14 residues. The CDR3 DNA is TGTGCCAGTAGTTATGGGGGGGAAGGAGAGACCCAGTACTTC. This codes for CASSYGGEGETQYF.

To note about this clone: The same CDR3 also results from other DNA sequences found in this sample. The chain uses TRBV9 and TRBJ1-1, with D uncertain. Looked up from germline, CDR1 is SGDLS and CDR2 is YYNGEE. The CDR3 has 13 residues. With 0 bases removed from V and 1 base from J, the gap between germline ends came to 4 bases. CDR3 nucleotides: TGTGCCAGCAGCGTAGCCGGGAACACTGAAGCTTTCTTT. Residues: CASSVAGNTEAFF.

The rearrangement uses TRBV19 and TRBJ1-5, with 10 bases identical to TRBD1. With 4 bases clipped from V and 0 bases from J, the junction kept 9 bases outside the gene matches. The germline V gene encodes CDR1 LNHDA and CDR2 SQIVND (reference sequence). The CDR3 totals 18 residues. The CDR3 region is CASSTLGQGEGSNQPQHF. DNA for the CDR3: TGTGCCAGTAGTACCCTAGGACAGGGGGAAGGTAGCAATCAGCCCCAGCATTTT.

The chain has TRBV28 and TRBJ2-7; TRBD1 matches at 8 bases. Germline V gene lookup returns CDR1 MDHEN and CDR2 SYDVKM. The CDR3 consists of 14 residues. Trimming removed 6 bases from V and 6 bases from J; junction bases left unmatched: 10. The CDR3 DNA reads TGTGCCAGCAGCCCGGGACAGGTAAGGACCGAGCAGTACTTC. Translation gives CASSPGQVRTEQYF.

This rearrangement joins TRBV29-1 to TRBJ1-1, with D hard to call. Germline loops: CDR1 SQVTM, CDR2 ANQGSEA. The germline V and J ends were trimmed by 5 bases and 6 bases, with 10 bases remaining between them. The CDR3 length is 11 residues. CDR3 protein: CSVFIRSEAFF. In DNA, the CDR3 is TGCAGCGTTTTCATCAGGTCTGAAGCTTTCTTT.

This rearrangement joins TRBV19 to TRBJ1-2; the D gene is possibly TRBD1 (5 bases). The CDR3 length is 14 residues. Between the trimmed V and J ends, which lost 8 bases and 0 bases, there was a span of 13 bases. Germline V gene sequence: CDR1 LNHDA, CDR2 SQIVND (reference sequence). The CDR3: CASGPGRANYGYTF. For the CDR3, the DNA is TGTGCCAGTGGTCCAGGGCGAGCTAACTATGGCTACACCTTC.

This chain joins TRBV28 and TRBJ1-2, with 11 bases matching TRBD1. The germline gives CDR1 MDHEN, CDR2 SYDVKM. This CDR3 is built from 17 residues. The V gene end was trimmed by 3 bases and the J gene end by 6 bases; junction bases not matched to a gene: 12. This chain's CDR3 is CASSFPTESGQGDGYTF. DNA for the CDR3: TGTGCCAGCAGTTTCCCAACCGAGTCGGGACAGGGGGATGGCTACACCTTC.

This chain joins TRBV7-2 and TRBJ2-3; 11 positions agree with TRBD2. CDR3 length: 16 residues. Germline values: CDR1 SGHTA, CDR2 FQGNSA. Trimming removed 2 bases from V and 7 bases from J; junction bases left unmatched: 8. CDR3 bases: TGTGCCAGCAGCTTACAAATAGCGGGAGGGTCAAATACGCAGTATTTT. Protein: CASSLQIAGGSNTQYF.

The chain carries TRBV29-1 and TRBJ1-1; 8 positions match TRBD1. V dropped 7 bases and J dropped 4; count of bases not matched to a gene: 8. The CDR3 is 13 residues long. CDR1 and CDR2 (germline): SQVTM, ANQGSEA. CDR3 sequence reads: CSGQGARGTEAFF. For the CDR3, the DNA is TGCAGCGGGCAGGGGGCGAGGGGCACTGAAGCTTTCTTT.

V usage is TRBV11-3 and J usage is TRBJ2-3; no definite D call. Between the trimmed V and J ends, which lost 3 bases and 0 bases, there was a span of 10 bases. The CDR3 extends over 15 amino acids. The V gene's germline CDR1 is SGHNT and CDR2 YENEEA. The chain's CDR3 is CASSFWPFSTDTQYF. The CDR3 nucleotides read TGTGCCAGCAGCTTTTGGCCCTTTAGCACAGATACGCAGTATTTT.

The V gene is TRBV6-5, the J gene TRBJ2-7, with D tentatively TRBD1 (5 bases). V lost 6 bases and J lost 2, with 11 bases in between. This CDR3 contains 13 residues. Germline V CDR1 and CDR2: MNHEY, SVGAGI. CDR3 amino acids: CASRETATYEQYF. The CDR3 bases are TGTGCCAGCAGAGAGACAGCGACCTACGAGCAGTACTTC.

The CDR3 DNA reads as TGTGCCAGCAGTGGCCTAGCCCGGGAGACCCAGTACTTC. This encodes CASSGLARETQYF. The chain is built from TRBV27 and TRBJ2-5; D might be TRBD2 (5 bases). CDR3 length equals 13 residues. V gave up 5 bases and J gave up 5 bases, with 12 bases separating them. CDR1 and CDR2 (germline): MNHEY, SMNVEV (reference sequence).

The chain combines TRBV7-9 with TRBJ2-3, with 9 positions matching TRBD2. From germline, CDR1 is SEHNR and CDR2 FQNEAQ (reference sequence). The J segment lost 3 bases and the V segment lost 1 base, leaving 2 bases of the junction unmatched. CDR3 size: 15 residues. This CDR3 reads CASSLGLAVTDTQYF. The CDR3, as DNA: TGTGCCAGCAGCTTAGGACTAGCGGTTACAGATACGCAGTATTTT.

The chain joins TRBV30 to TRBJ2-7, with D hard to call. The V and J ends lost 3 bases and 3 bases respectively, with 12 bases between them. The CDR3 is 13 residues long. From germline, CDR1 is GTSNPN and CDR2 SVGIG (reference sequence). The CDR3 DNA reads TGTGCCTGGAGAATTGGCAGGCACTACGAGCAGTACTTC. Translating gives CAWRIGRHYEQYF.

This chain joins TRBV4-3 and TRBJ2-7; 7 bases match TRBD2. Unmatched junction bases numbered 8, after V lost 0 bases and J lost 3 bases. The germline CDR1 and CDR2 sequences are LGHNA and YSLEER. This CDR3 comprises 16 residues. CDR3 DNA sequence: TGCGCCAGCAGCCAAGATTGGGCGGGAGCAAACTACGAGCAGTACTTC. This codes for CASSQDWAGANYEQYF.

The chain uses TRBV11-2 and TRBJ2-5, with TRBD2 identical over 8 bases. The CDR3 has 16 residues. With 0 bases clipped from V and 2 bases from J, the junction kept 5 bases outside the gene matches. Per the germline V gene, CDR1 is SGHAT and CDR2 is FQNNGV. CDR3 DNA: TGTGCCAGCAGCTTAGACGGTAGCGGGAAACAAGAGACCCAGTACTTC. It yields the protein CASSLDGSGKQETQYF.

The V call is TRBV7-2, the J call TRBJ1-1; 9 bases line up with TRBD1. The CDR3 is made up of 15 amino acids. V lost 5 bases to trimming and J lost 4 bases; unmatched junction nucleotides: 8. Germline V gene data show CDR1 as SGHTA and CDR2 as FQGNSA. The DNA for the CDR3 is TGTGCCAGCAGCCCAGGGACAGGGTTCGGCACTGAAGCTTTCTTT. It encodes CASSPGTGFGTEAFF.

V gene TRBV19 combines with J gene TRBJ1-1, with 11 bases identical to TRBD1. From germline, CDR1 is LNHDA and CDR2 SQIVND (reference sequence). CDR3 size: 17 residues. V shed 5 bases, J shed 2 bases, and the junction held 10 bases outside the gene matches. As DNA, the CDR3 is TGTGCCAGTAGTCCGGGGACAGGGGGGAAGGTAAACACTGAAGCTTTCTTT. This gives the protein CASSPGTGGKVNTEAFF.

The V and J genes are TRBV11-2 and TRBJ2-7; 8 bases align to TRBD1. The V and J ends lost 3 bases and 2 bases, in that order; junction bases with no gene match: 6. Looked up from germline, CDR1 is SGHAT and CDR2 is FQNNGV. The CDR3 has 15 amino acids. The CDR3 loop is CASSFLADRAYEQYF. CDR3 bases: TGTGCCAGCAGCTTCTTGGCGGACAGGGCCTACGAGCAGTACTTC.

The chain uses TRBV25-1 and TRBJ2-7; the D is unclear. The CDR3 runs to 12 residues. The V and J ends lost 6 bases and 2 bases respectively, with 8 bases between them. Germline loops: CDR1 MGHDK, CDR2 SYGVNS. CDR3: CASSYSTYEQYF. The CDR3 DNA sequence: TGTGCCAGCAGCTACTCCACCTACGAGCAGTACTTC.

V gene TRBV4-1 combines with J gene TRBJ1-1; possible D gene TRBD1, 6 bases. Germline CDR1 reads MGHRA; CDR2 reads YSYEKL. Deletions cut 7 bases from V and 0 bases from J, with 9 bases between. The CDR3 sequence is 13 residues long. CDR3 nucleotides: TGCGCCAGCACAGGGGAAATGAACACTGAAGCTTTCTTT. This codes for CASTGEMNTEAFF.